This T cell receptor (beta chain) was found in a study of blood T cells in healthy people across ages (dated by TCRdb to between 2014 and 2017). Notes on the research overall: In model experiments, template switching captured roughly one uniquely barcoded TCR beta cDNA molecule for every two T cells. Four age groups were formed from the donors: young (average roughly 15 years), middle-aged (around 37), aged (about 62) and long-lived (less than 85). To avoid experimental bias, donors of different ages were distributed randomly across sequencing lanes. Two additional independent replicas of 1 million unique cDNA reads from the same blood draw were analyzed for two donors (one aged 18 to 30 and one aged 80 or older). Age-related changes in TCR beta repertoire diversity were measured in the study by deep sequencing normalized with unique cDNA molecular identifiers.

Donors were 39 systemically healthy Caucasian individuals from Russia aged roughly 6 to 95 years. Each donor gave around 9.9 milliliters of peripheral blood, collected into EDTA-treated Vacutainer tubes. PBMCs were isolated by Ficoll-Paque density-gradient centrifugation, with at least 6 million obtained per sample. Total RNA was extracted from PBMCs with Trizol reagent, with at least 6 micrograms obtained per sample. For every donor, an aliquot of PBMCs went through flow cytometry to measure the percentages of naive CD45RAhigh/CD27high T cells. Many counts were recorded for this clonotype. The antigen it binds to is not known. No qualities accompany the bases; no much larger clone lies one base away. What the study reported, not specific to this receptor: Estimates of total diversity based on one million sequenced T cells were considered lower bounds and underestimates. There was a strong correlation between observed TCR beta diversity and the percentage of naive T cells measured by flow cytometry. Compared with the aged group, the long-lived group had more naive CD4+ T cells, fewer expanded clones and increased TCR diversity, suggesting age selection. Conclusive comparison of naive and antigen-experienced compartments was prevented by the profiling of bulk unsorted PBMCs. As age increased, observed TCR beta diversity per million T cells dropped in a roughly linear way, and a significant reduction was already evident by age 40. Donor CMV infection status was unknown, potentially confounding age-related changes in expanded clonotypes.

V was cut back by 0 bases and J by 2 bases, leaving a gap of 11 bases between them. The germline V gene encodes CDR1 DFQATT and CDR2 SNEGSKA (reference sequence). Spanning cysteine to phenylalanine, the CDR3 consists of 15 amino acids. Left in the record is the CDR3 DNA by itself, 45 bases read in frame from the first base. Library generation was performed with 5' RACE. These reads were obtained on an Illumina HiSeq 2500. A second PCR of roughly 6 to 12 cycles was run with a J-beta primer mix and a sample-barcoded 5' primer. Each TCR beta cDNA molecule received a unique molecular identifier from a template-switch 5' adaptor carrying 12 random nucleotides. Each sample yielded at least 3 million CDR3-containing paired-end reads. First-strand cDNA synthesis was performed from all RNA using the Mint cDNA synthesis kit, with priming by a TRBC-specific oligonucleotide. Following uracil-DNA glycosylase treatment, all cDNA underwent a first 18-cycle PCR with the universal primers M1SS and BC2_uni_R. Regarding the original processing steps: For normalization, 1 million high-quality reads, each with a distinct molecular identifier, were randomly selected from each sample. Instead of being binned into consensus sequences, reads with shared molecular identifiers were discarded. CDR3 identification, clonotype clustering and error correction used MiTCR with a Q25 quality threshold and the strictest error-elimination algorithm. A nonparametric unseen species model with Euler transformation was used to estimate a lower bound on total TCR beta diversity. The raw public data were reprocessed by TCRdb itself: fastp quality trimming at Q25, MiXCR clonotype calling, in-frame beta chains only. Under each unique CDR3 protein, matching rows form one entry showing the most common genes and DNA. These V and J calls are TCRdb output, not the study's own analysis. In all, the sample holds 800,000 to 950,000 distinct CDR3 sequences, and around 36% of those were seen once. The ten largest clonotypes hold 10% to 15% of the sample.

The source is a young man in good health. The V gene is TRBV20-1 and the J gene is TRBJ2-1; D gene: possibly TRBD1, on 5 matching bases. The sequenced sample consisted of blood. The CDR3 loop reads CSARDTGRTYNEQFF. DNA sequence: TGCAGTGCTAGAGACACAGGACGGACCTACAATGAGCAGTTCTTC.